These T cell receptor beta chains were read from a single sample in a study of T cell responses to AZD1222 COVID-19 vaccine. The repertoire was sequenced with immunoSEQ multiplex PCR; TCRdb's copy has only in-frame clones and lacks some. This sample has 130,000 or so clones, with around 92% found just once. The source material was peripheral blood, sampled on day 0 of AZD1222 vaccination. All receptors come from an adult in good health. Both conserved end residues are part of each CDR3. A D gene is named only where the DNA matches it firmly. Clone size appears in some rows only: once, few, many, or a class for an expanded clone.

>TRBJ2-1|NA|TRBV5-5|NA
TGTGCCAGCAGCTTCACCGCGGGCTCCTACAATGAGCAGTTCTTC
CASSFTAGSYNEQFF
>TRBJ2-2|NA|TRBV28|NA
TGTGCCAGCCTTAAGGAGACGAGCGGGGAGCTGTTTTTT
CASLKETSGELFF
>TRBJ1-3|TRBD1|TRBV7-9|NA
TGTGCCAGCAGCACCCACAGGGGCGGCGGAAACACCATATATTTT
CASSTHRGGGNTIYF
>TRBJ1-1|NA|TRBV19|NA
TGTGCCAGTAGCCCAGGGTTTCTGGGCCGGGGCACTGAAGCTTTCTTT
CASSPGFLGRGTEAFF
>TRBJ2-6|NA|TRBV28|NA
TGTGCCAGCAGCAAGGCCGGGTGGATCTCTGGGGCCAACGTCCTGACTTTC
CASSKAGWISGANVLTF
>TRBJ2-7|NA|TRBV27|few
TGTGCCAGTTCTACAATGGGCCCTCGGAACGAGCAGTACTTC
CASSTMGPRNEQYF
>TRBJ1-3|NA|TRBV5-6|NA
TGTGCCAGCAGCCTAGGAGCCGGAAACACCATATATTTT
CASSLGAGNTIYF
>TRBJ1-2|NA|TRBV7-8|NA
TGTGCCAGCAGCTTAAACGGAGGTGGTGGCCGCGACTATGGCTACACCTTC
CASSLNGGGGRDYGYTF
>TRBJ2-3|NA|TRBV11-2|NA
TGTGCCAGCAGCTTAGACCCCCCCTTGGGCGGGAGCACAGATACGCAGTATTTT
CASSLDPPLGGSTDTQYF
>TRBJ2-2|NA|TRBV14|NA
TGTGCCAGCAGCCCTAGGGGGTACGGGGAGCTGTTTTTT
CASSPRGYGELFF
>TRBJ1-1|NA|TRBV28|few
TGTGCCAGCAGTCCCGGGTCAGCGAACACTGAAGCTTTCTTT
CASSPGSANTEAFF
>TRBJ2-2|NA|TRBV5-5|NA
TGTGCCAGCAGGGTAGGATCTACCACCGGGGAGCTGTTTTTT
CASRVGSTTGELFF
>TRBJ1-1|TRBD1|TRBV15|NA
TGTGCCACCAGCAGATCGGGACAGTTCACTGAAGCTTTCTTT
CATSRSGQFTEAFF
>TRBJ1-6|NA|TRBV4-1|NA
TGCGCCAGCAGCCAACAGGGTCCTGGATCACCCCTCCACTTT
CASSQQGPGSPLHF
>TRBJ2-7|NA|TRBV6-5|NA
TGTGCCAGCAGTTATGCTAGCAGAAATTACGAGCAGTACTTC
CASSYASRNYEQYF
>TRBJ2-1|NA|TRBV7-2|NA
TGTGCCAGCAGCTTAGCGCCTAGTTACCCGTACAATGAGCAGTTCTTC
CASSLAPSYPYNEQFF
>TRBJ1-1|NA|TRBV18|NA
TGTGCCAGCTCACCAGACGCGCAGTCGAACACTGAAGCTTTCTTT
CASSPDAQSNTEAFF
>TRBJ1-1|TRBD1|TRBV5-4|NA
TGTGCCAGCAGCCCTTGGGACAGAAGGACTGAAGCTTTCTTT
CASSPWDRRTEAFF
>TRBJ1-1|TRBD1|TRBV24-1|NA
TGTGCCACCAGTGATACAGGGGGCGCGGGAGCTTTCTTT
CATSDTGGAGAFF
>TRBJ1-2|NA|TRBV3-1/TRBV3-2|NA
TGTGCCAGCAGCCCACTCGGGGGGCTAGGCTACACCTTC
CASSPLGGLGYTF
>TRBJ1-1|TRBD1|TRBV7-9|NA
TGTGCCAGCAGCCCGTTGGGACAGGCCAACACTGAAGCTTTCTTT
CASSPLGQANTEAFF
>TRBJ1-2|TRBD1|TRBV4-3|NA
TGCGCCAGCAGCCAAGATAGGGCGTTCGGGACAGATGGCTACACCTTC
CASSQDRAFGTDGYTF
>TRBJ1-1|NA|TRBV27|NA
TGTGCCAGCAGTTTAAGGGCGGCAGGGAATAGTGAAGCTTTCTTT
CASSLRAAGNSEAFF
>TRBJ2-3|TRBD2|TRBV7-3|NA
TGTGCCAGCAGCTCAGGACTAGCGGGCACAGATACGCAGTATTTT
CASSSGLAGTDTQYF
>TRBJ2-2|NA|TRBV5-4|few
TGTGCCAGCAGCCCGGGGGACAGATTGAACACCGGGGAGCTGTTTTTT
CASSPGDRLNTGELFF
>TRBJ2-2|TRBD2|TRBV19|once
TGTGCCAGTAGTAAACCAGCGGGGGAGAAGAGCGGGGAGCTGTTTTTT
CASSKPAGEKSGELFF
>TRBJ2-7|NA|TRBV14|NA
TGTGCCAGCAGCCAAGTTCGTGCAGGGCCCTACGAGCAGTACTTC
CASSQVRAGPYEQYF
>TRBJ2-5|TRBD2|TRBV7-8|once
TGTGCCAGCAGTGGAGGGCGGGGGAAAGAGACCCAGTACTTC
CASSGGRGKETQYF
>TRBJ1-4|NA|TRBV19|NA
TGTGCCAGTAGTATCGGTGGAAAACTGTTTTTT
CASSIGGKLFF
>TRBJ2-1|NA|TRBV1|NA
TGCACCAGCAGCCAAGTCACTAGCGGGAGTGGGTCCTACAATGAGCAGTTCTTC
CTSSQVTSGSGSYNEQFF
>TRBJ1-5|TRBD1|TRBV3-1/TRBV3-2|NA
TGTGCCAGCAGCCCTGGACAGGCCCCTAGCAATCAGCCCCAGCATTTT
CASSPGQAPSNQPQHF
>TRBJ1-1|NA|TRBV4-1|NA
TGCGCCAGCAGCCACCGGGGAGCGGACACTGAAGCTTTCTTT
CASSHRGADTEAFF
>TRBJ1-5|TRBD1|TRBV19|NA
TGTGCCAGTAGTATAGTGCACTCAATTTCAGGGGGCAAAGGCAATCAGCCCCAGCATTTT
CASSIVHSISGGKGNQPQHF
>TRBJ2-1|TRBD2|TRBV7-3|NA
TGTGCCAGCAGCTTAGGGTGGCTTGGTAGCGGGAGGGCCCAGTACAATGAGCAGTTCTTC
CASSLGWLGSGRAQYNEQFF
>TRBJ2-1|NA|TRBV5-6|NA
TGTGCCAGCAGCTACGTCGGTTACAATGAGCAGTTCTTC
CASSYVGYNEQFF
>TRBJ2-3|TRBD2|TRBV4-3|NA
TGCGCCAGCAGCCAAGATCCGCCTAGCGGGAGGGTGGTCACAGATACGCAGTATTTT
CASSQDPPSGRVVTDTQYF
>TRBJ1-3|NA|TRBV18|NA
TGTGCCAGCTCACTTAGGACGGACAGCTCTGGAAACACCATATATTTT
CASSLRTDSSGNTIYF
>TRBJ2-1|TRBD2|TRBV28|NA
TGTGCCAGCAGTTTGCGGGGACTAGCGGGCCTCAATGAGCAGTTCTTC
CASSLRGLAGLNEQFF